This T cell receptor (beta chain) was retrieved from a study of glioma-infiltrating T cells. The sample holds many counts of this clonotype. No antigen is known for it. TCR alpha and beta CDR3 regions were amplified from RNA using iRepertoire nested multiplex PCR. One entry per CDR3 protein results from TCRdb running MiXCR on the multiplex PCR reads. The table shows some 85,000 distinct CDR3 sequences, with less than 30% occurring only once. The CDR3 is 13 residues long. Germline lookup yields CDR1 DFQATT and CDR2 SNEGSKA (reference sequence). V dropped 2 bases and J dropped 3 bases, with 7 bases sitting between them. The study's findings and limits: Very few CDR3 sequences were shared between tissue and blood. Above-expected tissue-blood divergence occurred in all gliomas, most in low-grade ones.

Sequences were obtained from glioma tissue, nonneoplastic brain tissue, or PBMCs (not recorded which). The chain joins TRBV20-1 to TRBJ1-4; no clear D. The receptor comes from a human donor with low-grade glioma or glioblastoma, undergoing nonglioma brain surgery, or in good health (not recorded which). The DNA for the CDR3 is TGCAGTGCTAGACCCAGGTCTAATGAAAAACTGTTTTTT. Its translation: CSARPRSNEKLFF.